Listed below are T cell receptor beta chains from one sample, sequenced in a study of post-analysis software for immune sequencing data. From the PCR reads, TCRdb called clonotypes with MiXCR, one entry per CDR3 protein. The sample holds hundreds of thousands of distinct CDR3 sequences, about 50% seen once. Material for sequencing was blood. These receptors came from a girl between 10 and 17 years old with multiple sclerosis. CDR3s include the opening cysteine and the closing phenylalanine or tryptophan. The D gene is left open where the match is weak. Where a row states a size, it is once, few, many or the class of an expanded clone; other rows omit it.

v_gene,j_gene,d_gene,abundance,CDR3aa,CDR3nt
TRBV3-1,TRBJ2-1,.,.,CASSPGDHLNSYNEQFF,TGTGCCAGCAGCCCAGGGGACCACTTAAACTCCTACAATGAGCAGTTCTTC
TRBV20-1,TRBJ2-5,TRBD1,.,CSAKTPTGVQETQYF,TGCAGTGCTAAGACCCCAACAGGGGTTCAAGAGACCCAGTACTTC
TRBV5-1,TRBJ2-5,.,once,CASRPTTAPGQYF,TGCGCCAGCAGGCCCACTACCGCCCCAGGACAGTACTTC
TRBV4-1,TRBJ1-4,.,few,CASSQDAGAKLFF,TGCGCCAGCAGCCAAGACGCGGGAGCAAAACTGTTTTTT
TRBV18,TRBJ2-7,TRBD1,.,CASSPLPQGVPYEQYF,TGTGCCAGCTCACCACTGCCACAGGGGGTACCCTACGAGCAGTACTTC
TRBV7-9,TRBJ2-1,TRBD1,once,CASRAGTGLNEQFF,TGTGCCAGCAGAGCGGGGACAGGGCTGAATGAGCAGTTCTTC
TRBV5-1,TRBJ1-1,.,.,CASSYEILGTEAFF,TGCGCCAGCAGCTATGAGATTCTTGGCACTGAAGCTTTCTTT
TRBV27,TRBJ2-7,TRBD1,.,CASSSPDRGRGEQYF,TGTGCCAGCAGTTCCCCGGACAGGGGTAGGGGCGAGCAGTACTTC
TRBV12-3/TRBV12-4,TRBJ2-7,.,.,CASSLSPGHPKEQYF,TGTGCCAGCAGTTTATCCCCGGGACATCCAAAAGAGCAGTACTTC
TRBV15,TRBJ2-7,TRBD1,few,CATSSTRDRPYEQYF,TGTGCCACCAGCTCAACCCGGGACAGGCCCTACGAGCAGTACTTC
TRBV12-3/TRBV12-4,TRBJ2-1,.,.,CASSLPDTYNEQFF,TGTGCCAGCAGTTTGCCCGACACCTACAATGAGCAGTTCTTC
TRBV20-1,TRBJ2-6,.,few,CSATGSGSGANVLTF,TGCAGTGCCACGGGGTCTGGCTCTGGGGCCAACGTCCTGACTTTC
TRBV6-6,TRBJ1-5,TRBD1,.,CASRPPGQGTQPQHF,TGTGCCAGCAGACCTCCGGGACAGGGGACTCAGCCCCAGCATTTT
TRBV10-3,TRBJ1-5,TRBD1,.,CATRGTGDQPQHF,TGTGCCACCCGGGGGACAGGGGATCAGCCCCAGCATTTT
TRBV5-1,TRBJ1-1,.,once,CASSLYGRNTEAFF,TGCGCCAGCAGCTTGTATGGACGGAACACTGAAGCTTTCTTT
TRBV6-5,TRBJ2-5,.,few,CASSYDVGVDRETQYF,TGTGCCAGCAGTTATGATGTGGGAGTCGATCGGGAGACCCAGTACTTC
TRBV10-3,TRBJ2-5,TRBD1,.,CAIMGQQETQYF,TGTGCCATTATGGGACAGCAAGAGACCCAGTACTTC
TRBV5-5,TRBJ2-7,TRBD1,.,CACSFSVGGVGYEQYF,TGTGCCTGCAGCTTTTCGGTAGGGGGCGTCGGCTACGAGCAGTACTTC
TRBV12-5,TRBJ2-1,TRBD2,once,CASGLWIAGDTGVDNEQFF,TGTGCTAGTGGTTTATGGATAGCGGGGGATACCGGGGTCGACAATGAGCAGTTCTTC
TRBV5-1,TRBJ2-5,.,.,CASSPSPETQYF,TGCGCCAGCAGCCCTTCGCCGGAGACCCAGTACTTC
TRBV20-1,TRBJ1-2,TRBD1,few,CSARVQGQGALYGYTF,TGCAGTGCTAGAGTCCAGGGACAGGGGGCCCTCTATGGCTACACCTTC
TRBV10-3,TRBJ2-2,.,.,CAISVPNTGELFF,TGTGCCATCAGTGTTCCGAACACCGGGGAGCTGTTTTTT
TRBV24-1,TRBJ2-1,TRBD2,few,CATRMGRAVGPENNEQFF,TGTGCCACCAGGATGGGGAGGGCGGTTGGACCTGAAAACAATGAGCAGTTCTTC